The 15 T cell receptor beta chains below were found in one sample sequenced in a study of blood T cell repertoires in COVID-19. Using immunoSEQ multiplex PCR, the repertoire was profiled, and TCRdb retains in-frame clones only, with some absent. In the table there are some 30,000 clones, 87% of which are singletons. Material: peripheral blood. The receptors shown here come from a man aged 60-69 years with active COVID-19.

This clone was found a few times. This sequence joins TRBV7-2 and TRBJ1-1; possible D gene TRBD1, 6 bases. V was shortened by 0 bases and J by 10 bases, with 18 bases between the two germline ends. The CDR3 consists of 15 residues. The germline gives CDR1 SGHTA, CDR2 FQGNSA. Written as DNA, the CDR3 is TGTGCCAGCAGCTTAGCGGGACATCAGGTCGGCGGAGCTTTCTTT. As protein: CASSLAGHQVGGAFF.

The V call is TRBV3-1 (or the pseudogene TRBV3-2), the J call TRBJ2-7, with unresolved D. This CDR3 contains 14 residues. Trimming took off 4 bases at V and 0 bases at J, with 10 bases between the two ends. The germline gives CDR1 LGHDT, CDR2 YNNKEL (reference sequence). The CDR3 reads CASSPYAYSYEQYF. The DNA of the CDR3 is TGTGCCAGCAGCCCCTACGCTTACTCCTACGAGCAGTACTTC.

The rearrangement joins TRBV4-1 to TRBJ2-7; 12 positions match TRBD2. The trim removed 1 base at V and 2 bases at J, leaving 3 bases unmatched. Germline lookup yields CDR1 MGHRA and CDR2 YSYEKL. The CDR3 has 16 amino acids. CDR3 sequence reads: CASSQAPSGGAYEQYF. The CDR3 region has the DNA TGCGCCAGCAGCCAAGCCCCTAGCGGGGGGGCCTACGAGCAGTACTTC.

The chain joins TRBV6-1 to TRBJ2-7, with a weak D call TRBD1 (6 bases). CDR1 is MNHNS, CDR2 SASEGT, per germline. Trimming took 2 bases from V and 6 from J, leaving 11 bases between them. The CDR3 sequence is 13 residues long. The CDR3 spells CASSEQGSGEQYF. Here the CDR3 DNA reads TGTGCCAGCAGTGAACAGGGGAGTGGCGAGCAGTACTTC.

The V gene is TRBV5-1, the J gene TRBJ2-1, with 8 bases fitting TRBD2. CDR1 SGHRS and CDR2 YFSETQ come from the germline V gene. This CDR3 has 17 amino acids. V gave up 4 bases and J gave up 0 bases; unmatched junction bases: 9. CDR3: CASSPGGGRSSYNEQFF. Here the CDR3 DNA reads TGCGCCAGCAGCCCTGGCGGGGGGAGAAGCTCCTACAATGAGCAGTTCTTC.

The rearrangement links TRBV7-8 to TRBJ1-6; a possible D gene is TRBD1 (6 bases). The CDR3 length is 17 residues. Trimming removed 5 bases at V and 9 bases at J, with 23 bases between. CDR1 is SGHVS and CDR2 is FQNEAQ in the germline V gene. This CDR3 reads CASSRGGWAVGSSPLHF. CDR3 nucleotide sequence: TGTGCCAGCAGCCGAGGGGGTTGGGCAGTTGGGAGTTCACCCCTCCACTTT. Drawing the rest from reference TRBV7-8 and TRBJ1-6, the complete variable domain is GAGVSQSPRYKVAKRGQDVALRCDPISGHVSLFWYQQALGQGPEFLTYFQNEAQLDKSGLPSDRFFAERPEGSVSTLKIQRTQQEDSAVYLCASSRGGWAVGSSPLHFGNGTRLTVT.

The chain employs TRBV5-1 and TRBJ2-2; D gene ambiguous. The CDR3 covers 14 residues. V shed 3 bases and J shed 2 bases, with 8 bases lying between them. Germline V gene data show CDR1 as SGHRS and CDR2 as YFSETQ. Written as DNA, the CDR3 is TGCGCCAGCAGCTATACAGCTAACACCGGGGAGCTGTTTTTT. It translates to CASSYTANTGELFF.

This rearrangement joins TRBV30 to TRBJ2-7; TRBD1 might be the D (5 bases). V dropped 5 bases and J dropped 2 bases, with 10 bases sitting between them. The CDR3 is 12 residues long. The germline V gene has CDR1 GTSNPN and CDR2 SVGIG (reference sequence). The CDR3, as DNA: TGTGCCTGGGGCTCAGGGCCCTACGAGCAGTACTTC. Amino acid sequence: CAWGSGPYEQYF. Based on the CDR3 plus reference TRBV30 and TRBJ2-7, the full variable domain is SQTIHQWPATLVQPVGSPLSLECTVEGTSNPNLYWYRQAAGRGLQLLFYSVGIGQISSEVPQNLSASRPQDRQFILSSKKLLLSDSGFYLCAWGSGPYEQYFGPGTRLTVT.

The chain is built from TRBV7-3 and TRBJ1-3, with TRBD1 matching 8 bases. Germline trimming cut 2 bases from V and 0 bases from J; bases unmatched to any gene: 9. The CDR3 loop spans 18 amino acids. Germline V gene data show CDR1 as SGHTA and CDR2 as FQGTGA. The CDR3: CASSLSSGTGTSGNTIYF. CDR3 in DNA: TGTGCCAGCAGCTTATCGTCCGGGACAGGTACCTCTGGAAACACCATATATTTT.

The CDR3 region has the DNA TGTGCCAGCAGTTACGGATTTAAGCGCCAAGAGACCCAGTACTTC. Amino acids: CASSYGFKRQETQYF. The gene calls are TRBV6-5 and TRBJ2-5; D gene unclear. CDR3 length: 15 residues. In germline, CDR1 is MNHEY, CDR2 SVGAGI. Trimming shortened V by 2 bases and J by 1 base, and 11 bases separated the two germline ends.

The chain recombines TRBV27 with TRBJ1-6; a weak D match, TRBD1 (6 bases). The CDR3 sequence is 15 residues long. Germline assignment: CDR1 MNHEY and CDR2 SMNVEV (reference sequence). V gave up 4 bases and J gave up 8 bases, with 15 bases separating them. In nucleotides, the CDR3 is TGTGCCAGCAGTTCAGAAACAGGGCGGCATTCACCCCTCCACTTT. Amino acid sequence: CASSSETGRHSPLHF.

This clone has a single count. Since a much larger clone is just one base distant, this may be a read error. The chain employs TRBV5-6 and TRBJ2-7, with TRBD1 matching 7 bases. V dropped 4 bases and J dropped 0; count of bases not matched to a gene: 1. The CDR3 runs 13 residues. Germline CDR1 is SGHDT and CDR2 is YYEEEE. CDR3 DNA sequence: TGTGCCAGCAGCCGACAGGGCTCCTACGAGCAGTACTTC. Translated: CASSRQGSYEQYF.

The chain recombines TRBV7-6 with TRBJ2-5; TRBD1 aligns across 11 bases. J lost 4 bases, V lost 0 bases, and 4 bases had no gene match. There are 16 residues in the CDR3. CDR1 and CDR2 (germline): SGHVS, FNYEAQ. The CDR3 DNA is TGTGCCAGCAGCTTAGCAGGACAGGGGGCGGGAGAGACCCAGTACTTC. It encodes CASSLAGQGAGETQYF.

The CDR3 nucleotides are TGTGCCAGCAGTTCAGGGGGCTATGGCTACACCTTC. Translated, it gives CASSSGGYGYTF. V and J are TRBV28 and TRBJ1-2; 7 bases map to TRBD1. Germline V gene sequence: CDR1 MDHEN, CDR2 SYDVKM. J was trimmed by 4 bases and V by 4 bases; bases with no gene match: 0. This CDR3 has 12 amino acids.

The V and J genes are TRBV6-1 and TRBJ2-5; TRBD2 might be the D (6 bases). CDR1 and CDR2 from the germline V gene are MNHNS and SASEGT. V lost 2 bases and J lost 7, with 11 bases in between. This CDR3 has 13 residues. CDR3 DNA sequence: TGTGCCAGCAGTGAACGGGGGAGTACGACCCAGTACTTC. This translates into CASSERGSTTQYF.